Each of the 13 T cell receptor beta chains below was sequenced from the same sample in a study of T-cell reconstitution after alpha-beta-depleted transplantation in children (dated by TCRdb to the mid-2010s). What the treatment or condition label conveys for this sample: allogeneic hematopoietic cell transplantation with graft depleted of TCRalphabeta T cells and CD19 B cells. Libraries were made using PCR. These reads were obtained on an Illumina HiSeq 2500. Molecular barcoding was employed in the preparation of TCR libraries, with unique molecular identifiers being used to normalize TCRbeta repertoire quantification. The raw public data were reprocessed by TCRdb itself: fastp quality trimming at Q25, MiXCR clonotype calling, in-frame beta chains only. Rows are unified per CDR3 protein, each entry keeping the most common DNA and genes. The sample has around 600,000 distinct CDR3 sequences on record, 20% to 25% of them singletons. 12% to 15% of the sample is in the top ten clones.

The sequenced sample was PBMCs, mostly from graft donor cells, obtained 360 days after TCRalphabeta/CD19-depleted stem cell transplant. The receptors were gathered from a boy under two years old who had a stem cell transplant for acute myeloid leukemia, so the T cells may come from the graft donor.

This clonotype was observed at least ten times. The CDR3 region is CASSLLEYNSPLHF. CDR3 in DNA: TGCGCCAGCAGCTTGCTTGAGTACAATTCACCCCTCCACTTT. The chain employs TRBV5-1 and TRBJ1-6, with D hard to call. The V gene's germline CDR1 is SGHRS and CDR2 YFSETQ. Trimming stripped 1 base from V and 7 bases from J, with 9 bases between. This CDR3 has 14 residues.

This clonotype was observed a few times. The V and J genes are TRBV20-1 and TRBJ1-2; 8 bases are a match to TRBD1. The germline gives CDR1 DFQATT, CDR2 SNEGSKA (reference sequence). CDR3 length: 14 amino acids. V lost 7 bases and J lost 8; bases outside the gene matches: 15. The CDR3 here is CSVLEDRGLKGYTF. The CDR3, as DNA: TGCAGTGTCTTAGAAGACAGGGGCCTGAAGGGCTACACCTTC.

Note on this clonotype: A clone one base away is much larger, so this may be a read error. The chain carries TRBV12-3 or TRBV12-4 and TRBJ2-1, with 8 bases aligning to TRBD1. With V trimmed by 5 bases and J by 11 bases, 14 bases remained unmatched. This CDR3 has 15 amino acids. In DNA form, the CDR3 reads TGTGCCAGCAGTATACAGGGGGGACCAATCGATAAGCAGTTCTTC. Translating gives CASSIQGGPIDKQFF.

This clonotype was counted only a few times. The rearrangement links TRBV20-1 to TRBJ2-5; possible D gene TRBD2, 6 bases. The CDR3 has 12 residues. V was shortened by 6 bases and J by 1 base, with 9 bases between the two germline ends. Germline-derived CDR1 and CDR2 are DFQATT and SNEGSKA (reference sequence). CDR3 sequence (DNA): TGCAGTGCCCACGGGGGCCAAGAGACCCAGTACTTC. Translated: CSAHGGQETQYF.

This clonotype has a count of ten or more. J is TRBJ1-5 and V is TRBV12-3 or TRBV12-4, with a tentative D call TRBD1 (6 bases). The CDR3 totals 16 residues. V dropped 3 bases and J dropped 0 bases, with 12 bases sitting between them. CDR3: CASSFGDNNSNQPQHF. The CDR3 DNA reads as TGTGCCAGCAGTTTCGGGGACAACAATAGCAATCAGCCCCAGCATTTT.

The CDR3 is CASRKWGLAGPTGELFF. CDR3 coding DNA: TGTGCCAGCAGAAAATGGGGGCTAGCGGGGCCCACCGGGGAGCTGTTTTTT. The V and J genes are TRBV12-3 or TRBV12-4 and TRBJ2-2, with TRBD2 identical over 9 bases. This CDR3 is built from 17 residues. J gave up 4 bases and V 6 bases, and 12 bases lay outside the gene matches.

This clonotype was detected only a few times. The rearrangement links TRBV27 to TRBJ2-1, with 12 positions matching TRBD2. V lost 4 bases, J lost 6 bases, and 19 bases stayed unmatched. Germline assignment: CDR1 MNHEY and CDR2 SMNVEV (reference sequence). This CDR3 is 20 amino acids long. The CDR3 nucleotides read TGTGCCAGCAGTTCCCCGTCTAGCGGGGGGGTGGTACCTGCACGCAATGAGCAGTTCTTC. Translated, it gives CASSSPSSGGVVPARNEQFF.

CDR3 DNA sequence: TGTGCCAGCAGTGGACTGGACAGGCTGAACACTGAAGCTTTCTTT. This sequence encodes CASSGLDRLNTEAFF. The V gene is TRBV25-1, the J gene TRBJ1-1, with 7 bases aligning to TRBD1. The CDR3 has 15 amino acids. Germline CDR1 is MGHDK and CDR2 is SYGVNS. Trimming removed 4 bases from V and 0 bases from J; junction bases left unmatched: 5.

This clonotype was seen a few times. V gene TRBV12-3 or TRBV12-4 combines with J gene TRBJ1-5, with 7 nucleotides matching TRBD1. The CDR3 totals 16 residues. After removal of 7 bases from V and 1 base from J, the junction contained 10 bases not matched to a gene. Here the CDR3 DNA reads TGTGCCAGCACCAAAGGGAGGGGGCAAAGCAATCAGCCCCAGCATTTT. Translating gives CASTKGRGQSNQPQHF.

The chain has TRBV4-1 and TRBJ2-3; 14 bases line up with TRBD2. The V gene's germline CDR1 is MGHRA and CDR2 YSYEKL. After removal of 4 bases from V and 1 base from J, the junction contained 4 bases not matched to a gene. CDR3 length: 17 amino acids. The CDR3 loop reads CASSRGLAGGRTDTQYF. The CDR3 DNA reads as TGCGCCAGCAGCCGCGGACTAGCGGGGGGACGCACAGATACGCAGTATTTT.

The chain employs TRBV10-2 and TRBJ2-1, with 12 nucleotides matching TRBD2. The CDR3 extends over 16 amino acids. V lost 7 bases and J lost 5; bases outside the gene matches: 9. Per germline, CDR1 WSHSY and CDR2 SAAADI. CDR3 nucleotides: TGCGCCAGCAAACTACGACTAGCGGGGGCCCACAATGAGCAGTTCTTC. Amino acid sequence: CASKLRLAGAHNEQFF.

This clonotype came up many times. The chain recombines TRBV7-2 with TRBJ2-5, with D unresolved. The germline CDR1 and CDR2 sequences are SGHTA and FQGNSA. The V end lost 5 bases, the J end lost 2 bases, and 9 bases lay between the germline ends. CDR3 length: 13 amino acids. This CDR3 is CASSRAPQETQYF. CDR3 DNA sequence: TGTGCCAGCAGCCGGGCCCCTCAAGAGACCCAGTACTTC. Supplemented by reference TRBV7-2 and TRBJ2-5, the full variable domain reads GAGVSQSPSNKVTEKGKDVELRCDPISGHTALYWYRQSLGQGLEFLIYFQGNSAPDKSGLPSDRFSAERTGGSVSTLTIQRTQQEDSAVYLCASSRAPQETQYFGPGTRLLVL.

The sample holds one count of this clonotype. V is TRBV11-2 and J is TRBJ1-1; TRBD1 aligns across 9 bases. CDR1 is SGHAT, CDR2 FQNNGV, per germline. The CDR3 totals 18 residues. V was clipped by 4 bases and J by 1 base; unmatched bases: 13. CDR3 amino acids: CASSSSGQGGQRNTEAFF. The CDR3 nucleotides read TGTGCCAGCAGCTCGTCGGGACAGGGAGGACAGCGGAACACTGAAGCTTTCTTT.